This TCR beta chain was recorded in a study of shared clonotypes between healthy human individuals. General study findings and limits: Naive CD4 clonotypes were shared across a handful of donors at about 5.3%.

Produced via immunoSEQ multiplex PCR; TCRdb's table is partial and in-frame only. The table includes roughly 600,000 clones, nearly 98% detected once. About this clone: The target antigen is unknown.

In the naive CD8 group, cells lacked CD45RO and were positively selected for CCR7, so terminally differentiated effector memory CD45RA+ cells were left out. Germline V gene data show CDR1 as SGDLS and CDR2 as YYNGEE. V lost 4 bases to trimming and J lost 5 bases; unmatched junction nucleotides: 11. This CDR3 comprises 15 residues. This receptor was taken from a man aged 25 to 40 in good health. The V call is TRBV9, the J call TRBJ2-7, with 8 bases matching TRBD1. Input material: naive CD8+ T cells sorted from blood. DNA of the CDR3: TGTGCCAGCAGCTCGTACGGACAGGGCCAGAACGAGCAGTACTTC. It translates to CASSSYGQGQNEQYF. The full variable domain, its missing parts supplied by reference TRBV9 and TRBJ2-7, is DSGVTQTPKHLITATGQRVTLRCSPRSGDLSVYWYQQSLDQGLQFLIQYYNGEERAKGNILERFSAQQFPDLHSELNLSSLELGDSALYFCASSSYGQGQNEQYFGPGTRLTVT.